One sample yielded the 12 T cell receptor beta chains listed below, sequenced in a study of blood T cell repertoires in COVID-19. Data came from immunoSEQ multiplex PCR; TCRdb stores just in-frame clones and leaves some out. The sample contains some 70,000 clones, nearly 85% of which appear only once. Sequencing was performed on peripheral blood. The receptors stem from a woman aged 60-75 years with acute or convalescent COVID-19.

J is TRBJ2-3 and V is TRBV7-2, with 13 bases lining up with TRBD2. The germline gives CDR1 SGHTA, CDR2 FQGNSA. V shed 3 bases, J shed 1 base, and the junction held 4 bases outside the gene matches. CDR3 size: 17 residues. Here the CDR3 reads CASSFAGLAGGTDTQYF. The DNA of the CDR3 is TGTGCCAGCAGCTTCGCCGGACTAGCGGGGGGCACAGATACGCAGTATTTT.

This chain uses TRBV3-1 (or the pseudogene TRBV3-2) with TRBJ2-5; possible D gene TRBD1, 5 bases. V gave up 4 bases and J gave up 1 base, with 13 bases separating them. Germline V gives CDR1 LGHDT, CDR2 YNNKEL (reference sequence). The CDR3 extends over 15 amino acids. The CDR3 sequence is CASSPLRQGQETQYF. CDR3 in DNA: TGTGCCAGCAGCCCCCTTCGGCAGGGCCAAGAGACCCAGTACTTC.

The chain joins TRBV2 to TRBJ1-6, with 11 bases matching TRBD1. The CDR3 extends over 14 amino acids. In germline, CDR1 is SNHLY, CDR2 FYNNEI. J was trimmed by 8 bases and V by 7 bases; bases with no gene match: 4. The CDR3, as DNA: TGTGCCAGCAACCGGGGACAGGGGGATTCACCCCTCCACTTT. Translating gives CASNRGQGDSPLHF.

This clone was detected a few times. This sequence joins TRBV27 and TRBJ2-1; TRBD1 aligns across 7 bases. CDR1 is MNHEY, CDR2 SMNVEV, per germline (reference sequence). V shed 5 bases, J shed 4 bases, and the junction held 5 bases outside the gene matches. The CDR3 spans 14 residues. The CDR3 DNA follows: TGTGCCAGCAGTGACGGACAGGCTTACAATGAGCAGTTCTTC. It is translated as CASSDGQAYNEQFF.

The chain uses TRBV28 and TRBJ1-2; tentative D call: TRBD1 (5 bases). CDR3 length equals 15 residues. Germline CDR1 is MDHEN and CDR2 is SYDVKM. The germline V and J ends were trimmed by 5 bases and 5 bases, with 18 bases remaining between them. CDR3 region: CASSEDSSKQYGYTF. Written as DNA, the CDR3 is TGTGCCAGCAGTGAAGACAGTTCAAAACAGTATGGCTACACCTTC.

The table lists this clone with a count of one. J is TRBJ1-1 and V is TRBV15; D is possibly TRBD1 (5 bases). Germline V gene data show CDR1 as LNHNV and CDR2 as YYDKDF (reference sequence). Trimming shortened V by 1 base and J by 4 bases, and 19 bases separated the two germline ends. The CDR3 is 17 residues long. In DNA form, the CDR3 reads TGTGCCACCAGCAGAGGGAAAGGAGAGGGAGGGACCACTGAAGCTTTCTTT. Encoded protein: CATSRGKGEGGTTEAFF.

J is TRBJ2-2 and V is TRBV29-1, with D tentatively TRBD1 (5 bases). The germline V gene encodes CDR1 SQVTM and CDR2 ANQGSEA. The CDR3 runs to 12 residues. Trimming cost V 3 bases and J 7 bases, with 9 bases left between them. CDR3 amino acids: CSVDLGVGELFF. As DNA, the CDR3 is TGCAGCGTTGATCTAGGGGTCGGGGAGCTGTTTTTT.

The chain couples TRBV2 to TRBJ1-2; the D is unclear. Germline V gene data show CDR1 as SNHLY and CDR2 as FYNNEI. With 5 bases removed from V and 6 bases from J, the gap between germline ends came to 16 bases. This CDR3 contains 14 residues. The CDR3 coding sequence is TGTGCCAGCAGTCCACGGGGAACTCAAGATGGCTACACCTTC. Translated, it gives CASSPRGTQDGYTF.

The chain links TRBV12-3 or TRBV12-4 to TRBJ1-5; 7 bases agree with TRBD1. Trimming took 3 bases from V and 4 from J; bases not matched to a gene: 0. The CDR3 runs to 13 residues. The DNA for the CDR3 is TGTGCCAGCAGTTTGGGACAGAATCAGCCCCAGCATTTT. Amino acid sequence: CASSLGQNQPQHF.

This chain connects TRBV5-1 to TRBJ2-3; 14 bases are a match to TRBD2. The V segment lost 0 bases and the J segment 8 bases; nucleotides outside the gene matches: 8. CDR1 and CDR2 (germline): SGHRS, YFSETQ. CDR3 length equals 17 residues. The CDR3 DNA reads as TGCGCCAGCAGCTTGGTGTTACCCGGGACTAGCGGGAGTACGCAGTATTTT. It is translated as CASSLVLPGTSGSTQYF.

The V and J genes are TRBV28 and TRBJ1-2; D gene unclear. The CDR3 consists of 13 residues. V was clipped by 4 bases and J by 7 bases, with 13 bases between them. Germline values: CDR1 MDHEN, CDR2 SYDVKM. This chain's CDR3 is CASSSTLLRGYTF. Here the CDR3 DNA reads TGTGCCAGCAGTTCTACCCTCCTCCGTGGCTACACCTTC.

The V gene is TRBV2, the J gene TRBJ2-2; a weak D match, TRBD1 (6 bases). Trimming left V 3 bases short and J 3 bases short, with 14 bases between. This CDR3 has 16 residues. From germline, CDR1 is SNHLY and CDR2 FYNNEI. The chain's CDR3 is CASSEGNRVHTGELFF. As DNA, the CDR3 is TGTGCCAGCAGTGAGGGAAACAGGGTCCACACCGGGGAGCTGTTTTTT.